This T cell receptor (beta chain) emerged from a study of blood T cell repertoires in COVID-19. Per the germline V gene, CDR1 is LNHDA and CDR2 is SQIVND (reference sequence). V gave up 1 base and J gave up 3 bases, with 10 bases separating them. CDR3 length equals 14 residues. Sequencing was performed with immunoSEQ multiplex PCR; in TCRdb, only in-frame clones are kept and a portion is missing. This table holds some 150,000 clones, roughly 90% found once. The source material was peripheral blood. The chain is built from TRBV19 and TRBJ2-7; D is ambiguous. This sequence originates from a man in his sixties with acute or convalescent COVID-19. CDR3 in amino acids: CASSIAAEDYEQYF. CDR3 DNA: TGTGCCAGTAGTATAGCCGCTGAGGACTACGAGCAGTACTTC.